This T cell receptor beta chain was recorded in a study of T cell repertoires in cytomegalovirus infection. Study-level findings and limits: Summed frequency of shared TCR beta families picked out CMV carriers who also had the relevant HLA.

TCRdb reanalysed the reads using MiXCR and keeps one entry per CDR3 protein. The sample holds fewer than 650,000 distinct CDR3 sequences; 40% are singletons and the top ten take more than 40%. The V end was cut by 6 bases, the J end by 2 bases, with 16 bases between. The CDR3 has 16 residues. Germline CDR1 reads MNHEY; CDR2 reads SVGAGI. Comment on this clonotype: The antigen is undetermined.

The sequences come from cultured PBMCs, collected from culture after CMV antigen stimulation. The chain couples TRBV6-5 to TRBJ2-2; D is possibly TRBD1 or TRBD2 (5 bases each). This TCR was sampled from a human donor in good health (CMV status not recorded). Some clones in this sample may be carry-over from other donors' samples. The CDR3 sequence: CASRRPGTGNTGELFF. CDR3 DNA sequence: TGTGCCAGCAGGCGACCCGGGACGGGAAACACCGGGGAGCTGTTTTTT.